This T cell receptor beta chain was recovered during a study of shared clonotypes between healthy human individuals. In the study overall: The study drew on a couple of women and three men aged 18 to 49 as donors. Study results and limitations: Naive subsets tended to show greater estimated richness than memory subsets.

This CDR3 has 15 amino acids. Germline CDR1 reads MDHEN; CDR2 reads SYDVKM. V lost 6 bases and J lost 6; bases outside the gene matches: 10. An assay was performed, and its level was deep. Sequenced by immunoSEQ multiplex PCR; TCRdb stores in-frame clones only, minus some. Here the sample spans some 1.4 million clones, around 95% being singletons. The study drew all its donors from Caucasian adults living in Nashville, Tennessee. As for this clone: Its antigen remains unidentified.

The sequenced sample consisted of naive CD4+ T cells sorted from blood. This sample's subset: CD45RA+ positively selected. The chain carries TRBV28 and TRBJ1-5; TRBD1 matches at 8 bases. The TCR comes from a man aged 25-45 years in good health. The CDR3 coding sequence is TGTGCCAGCAGACCCCCCCAGGGGGCGGTTCAGCCCCAGCATTTT. It encodes CASRPPQGAVQPQHF. The full variable domain, rest sourced from reference TRBV28 and TRBJ1-5, is DVKVTQSSRYLVKRTGEKVFLECVQDMDHENMFWYRQDPGLGLRLIYFSYDVKMKEKGDIPEGYSVSREKKERFSLILESASTNQTSMYLCASRPPQGAVQPQHFGDGTRLSIL.